A selection of T cell receptor beta chains follows, all from one sample in a study of metastatic and nonmetastatic thyroid tumors. Using MiXCR, TCRdb reanalyzed the PCR reads. The repertoire holds 50,000 to 65,000 clones, with under 20% as singletons. The specimen sequenced was blood. Receptors originate from a female donor with papillary thyroid cancer or a benign thyroid nodule (not recorded which). Some clones in this sample may be carry-over from other donors' samples. Each CDR3 is given with its conserved first and last residue. Each record gives: V gene, J gene, D gene, clone size, CDR3 DNA, CDR3 protein. The D gene is left open where the match is weak. The listing skips clone size in some rows; elsewhere it reads once, few, many or a size class.

TRBV28,TRBJ2-7,.,.,TGTGCCAGCAGTTTATACTACAGGTACGAGCAGTACTTC,CASSLYYRYEQYF
TRBV7-8,TRBJ1-2,.,.,TGTGCCAGCAGCTCCCGTACGGGTGTACGCTCCTATTGCTACACCTTC,CASSSRTGVRSYCYTF
TRBV6-1,TRBJ2-5,.,many,TGTGCCAGCAGTGAAGGGCACGTAGAGACCCAGTACTTC,CASSEGHVETQYF
TRBV6-1,TRBJ1-5,.,many,TGTGCCAGCAGTGAACCAGTAATGGAGAATCAGCCCCAGCATTTT,CASSEPVMENQPQHF
TRBV14,TRBJ2-7,.,many,TGTGCCAGCAGCCAAGACAGTTCCTACGAGCAGTACTTC,CASSQDSSYEQYF
TRBV6-5,TRBJ2-7,TRBD1,few,TGTGCCAGCAGTTCGACAGGGTGCTACGAGCAGTACTTC,CASSSTGCYEQYF
TRBV11-3,TRBJ2-2,.,many,TGTGCCAGCAGCTTAGATCAGGCCGGGGAGCTGTTTTTT,CASSLDQAGELFF
TRBV20-1,TRBJ2-7,.,many,TGCAGTGCTAGTAAGGGTAGGGTTCGGTACGAGCAGTACTTC,CSASKGRVRYEQYF
TRBV28,TRBJ2-5,TRBD2,.,TGTGCCAGCATCCATATTAGCGGGATGGCCGGGGAGACCCAGTACTTC,CASIHISGMAGETQYF
TRBV20-1,TRBJ2-3,TRBD2,.,TGCAGTGCTCATAGACTAGCGGGGGGCGACCAACTATACACAGATACGCAGTATTTT,CSAHRLAGGDQLYTDTQYF
TRBV9,TRBJ1-3,.,many,TGTGCCAGCAGCGTAGGGACAGATCTTAATTCTAGAAACACCATATATTTT,CASSVGTDLNSRNTIYF
TRBV20-1,TRBJ2-3,TRBD2,many,TGCAGTGGGGAGACTAGCGGGAGGGGAAATACGCAGTATTTT,CSGETSGRGNTQYF
TRBV6-1,TRBJ2-3,.,few,TGTGCCAGCAGTGGTTTCTCTCGCACAGATACGCAGTGTTTT,CASSGFSRTDTQCF
TRBV12-3/TRBV12-4,TRBJ1-2,TRBD1,.,TGTGTCAGCAGTCGGACAAAACAGGGGTTCTATGGCTACACCTTC,CVSSRTKQGFYGYTF
TRBV12-3/TRBV12-4,TRBJ1-2,.,.,TGTGCCAGCAGTTTGTCATGGGGCGCGGGACGCTACACCTTC,CASSLSWGAGRYTF
TRBV5-1,TRBJ2-2,TRBD2,many,TGCGCCAGCAGCTTGGCGGCGGGAGGGCCCGGGGAGCTGTTTTTT,CASSLAAGGPGELFF
TRBV6-5,TRBJ2-2,.,many,TGTGCCAGCAGTTACTCTTTTCTCAACACCGGGGAGCTGTTTTTT,CASSYSFLNTGELFF
TRBV9,TRBJ2-2,.,many,TGTGCCAGCAGCGTAGCTGTCAGTGGGGTCCTCTACCACACCGGGGAGCTGTTTTTT,CASSVAVSGVLYHTGELFF
TRBV19,TRBJ1-2,.,many,TGTGCCAGTAGTATAGGTGCCTCCCTCAGCTATGGCTACACCTTC,CASSIGASLSYGYTF
TRBV5-6,TRBJ2-1,.,many,TGTGCCAGCAGCTTGGCGGGACGGCTAAATGAGCAGTTCTTC,CASSLAGRLNEQFF
TRBV20-1,TRBJ2-1,.,.,TGCAGTGCTATACCCCTTCTGGGTTACAATGAGCAGTTCTTC,CSAIPLLGYNEQFF
TRBV7-9,TRBJ1-2,.,many,TGTGCCAGCAGCTTAGGGGGTTCCCTTGATGGCTACACCTTC,CASSLGGSLDGYTF
TRBV11-2,TRBJ2-7,.,many,TGTGCCAGCAGCTTAGAAATCGGGCAGTACTTC,CASSLEIGQYF
TRBV18,TRBJ2-1,TRBD1,many,TGTGCCAGCTCACCTTCCCCGGGACAGGGCGGCAATGAGCAGTTCTTC,CASSPSPGQGGNEQFF
TRBV10-3,TRBJ2-2,TRBD1,many,TGTGCCATCAGAGAGCTGGGACAGGGTTCCGGGGAGCTGTTTTTT,CAIRELGQGSGELFF
TRBV12-3/TRBV12-4,TRBJ2-2,TRBD1,few,TGTGCCAGCAGTAATACAGGGGTCTACACCGTGGAGCTGTTTTTT,CASSNTGVYTVELFF
TRBV5-1,TRBJ2-1,.,many,TGCGCCAGCAGCCTCGAACTGTCGGGTCCCAATGAGCAGTTCTTC,CASSLELSGPNEQFF